These 18 T cell receptor beta chains share one sample of origin, sequenced in a study of identical twins. One entry per CDR3 protein results from TCRdb running MiXCR on the 5' RACE reads. The sample contains around 960,000 distinct CDR3 sequences, 9% to 15% of which appear only once. These data were likewise used in another study, on yellow fever vaccine responses in identical twins.

Sequencing was done on a sample of PBMCs. These receptors were collected from a young woman in good health.

The rearrangement joins TRBV5-1 to TRBJ2-7; possibly TRBD1 or TRBD2 for D (5 bases each). The ends were cut back, 0 bases at V and 2 bases at J, with 12 bases in the middle. Germline CDR1 reads SGHRS; CDR2 reads YFSETQ. This CDR3 is 15 amino acids long. CDR3 sequence (DNA): TGCGCCAGCAGCTTGGCCGGGACGCGTACCTACGAGCAGTACTTC. Translation gives CASSLAGTRTYEQYF. Supplemented by reference TRBV5-1 and TRBJ2-7, the full variable domain reads KAGVTQTPRYLIKTRGQQVTLSCSPISGHRSVSWYQQTPGQGLQFLFEYFSETQRNKGNFPGRFSGRQFSNSRSEMNVSTLELGDSALYLCASSLAGTRTYEQYFGPGTRLTVT.

This clonotype was counted at least ten times. This chain joins TRBV27 and TRBJ2-1; no clear D. In germline, CDR1 is MNHEY, CDR2 SMNVEV (reference sequence). This CDR3 comprises 18 residues. With 0 bases removed from V and 4 bases from J, the gap between germline ends came to 19 bases. The CDR3 is CASSLSVAQVKPYNEQFF. The CDR3 DNA reads as TGTGCCAGCAGTTTATCCGTAGCCCAAGTAAAACCTTACAATGAGCAGTTCTTC.

This clonotype was observed a few times. The chain is built from TRBV12-3 or TRBV12-4 and TRBJ2-4, with 8 bases that match TRBD1. The CDR3 consists of 16 residues. The trim removed 5 bases at V and 1 base at J, leaving 7 bases unmatched. CDR3 nucleotide sequence: TGTGCCAGCAGTGCAAGGACAGGGAACGCCAAAAACATTCAGTACTTC. Translating gives CASSARTGNAKNIQYF.

This clonotype was counted at least ten times. The V gene is TRBV5-1, the J gene TRBJ2-1, with a weak D call TRBD2 (6 bases). This CDR3 region has 14 residues. Between the trimmed V and J ends, which lost 0 bases and 9 bases, there was a span of 13 bases. From germline, CDR1 is SGHRS and CDR2 YFSETQ. This chain's CDR3 is CASSLVAEVGEQFF. The CDR3 DNA reads as TGCGCCAGCAGCTTGGTAGCGGAGGTGGGTGAGCAGTTCTTC.

At least ten counts were recorded for this clonotype. The chain links TRBV6-5 to TRBJ2-5, with 8 bases fitting TRBD2. Germline CDR1 MNHEY, CDR2 SVGAGI. The V and J ends lost 0 bases and 5 bases, in that order; junction bases with no gene match: 5. The CDR3 has 15 residues. The CDR3 is CASSYSLAGGETQYF. The CDR3 coding sequence is TGTGCCAGCAGTTACTCCCTAGCGGGTGGGGAGACCCAGTACTTC.

This clonotype was picked up many times. This chain joins TRBV12-3 or TRBV12-4 and TRBJ2-4, with D possibly matching TRBD1 (6 bases). V was clipped by 8 bases and J by 5 bases, with 13 bases between them. The CDR3 contains 13 residues. The CDR3 region is CASWGQGQNIQYF. CDR3 sequence (DNA): TGTGCCAGCTGGGGGCAGGGACAAAACATTCAGTACTTC.

This clonotype was observed at least ten times. The chain couples TRBV5-1 to TRBJ2-5; 8 bases map to TRBD1. The length of the CDR3 is 14 residues. CDR1 is SGHRS, CDR2 YFSETQ, per germline. V lost 4 bases, J lost 2 bases, and 4 bases stayed unmatched. The CDR3 sequence is CASSRGQDQETQYF. Written as DNA, the CDR3 is TGCGCCAGCAGCCGGGGACAGGATCAAGAGACCCAGTACTTC. Variable domain in full (rest from reference TRBV5-1 and TRBJ2-5): KAGVTQTPRYLIKTRGQQVTLSCSPISGHRSVSWYQQTPGQGLQFLFEYFSETQRNKGNFPGRFSGRQFSNSRSEMNVSTLELGDSALYLCASSRGQDQETQYFGPGTRLLVL.

This clonotype was detected only a few times. The chain couples TRBV5-5 to TRBJ1-1, with D perhaps matching TRBD1 (5 bases). The CDR3 totals 14 residues. V lost 0 bases to trimming and J lost 6 bases, with 12 bases between them. Germline lookup yields CDR1 SGHKS and CDR2 YYEKEE (reference sequence). The CDR3 coding sequence is TGTGCCAGCAGCTTGGACAGGTCTCTGCCTGAAGCTTTCTTT. It yields the protein CASSLDRSLPEAFF.

V and J are TRBV10-3 and TRBJ2-1; the match to TRBD2 covers 9 bases. Germline assignment: CDR1 ENHRY and CDR2 SYGVKD. The V and J ends lost 10 bases and 6 bases, in that order; junction bases with no gene match: 7. This CDR3 has 13 amino acids. CDR3 sequence reads: CATRLAVVNEQFF. CDR3 DNA sequence: TGTGCCACCAGACTAGCGGTAGTCAATGAGCAGTTCTTC.

This clonotype was picked up many times. Given a much more abundant clone one base away, this may be a read error. The genes are TRBV18 and TRBJ2-5; D is ambiguous. The CDR3 contains 11 residues. CDR1 is KGHSH, CDR2 LQKENI, per germline. Trimming left V 3 bases short and J 3 bases short, with 2 bases between. This chain's CDR3 is CASSPEETQYF. The CDR3 DNA reads as TGTGCCAGCTCACCGGAAGAGACCCAGTACTTC.

This chain uses TRBV9 with TRBJ2-1; D ambiguous. Between the trimmed V and J ends, which lost 0 bases and 6 bases, there was a span of 10 bases. Germline loops: CDR1 SGDLS, CDR2 YYNGEE. The CDR3 loop spans 14 amino acids. The CDR3 DNA reads TGTGCCAGCAGCGTAGGTAGCCGCACCAATGAGCAGTTCTTC. Translation gives CASSVGSRTNEQFF.

This chain's CDR3 is CASSPGGAGYSGELFF. CDR3 nucleotides: TGTGCCAGCAGCCCCGGGGGAGCGGGGTATTCCGGGGAGCTGTTTTTT. The V and J genes are TRBV6-1 and TRBJ2-2; 7 bases are a match to TRBD2. The CDR3 totals 16 residues. Germline assignment: CDR1 MNHNS and CDR2 SASEGT. V trimming: 6 bases; J trimming: 6 bases; junction bases outside the gene matches: 13.

V gene TRBV6-1 combines with J gene TRBJ2-1, with 10 bases fitting TRBD2. Unmatched junction bases numbered 9, after V lost 5 bases and J lost 8 bases. Germline values: CDR1 MNHNS, CDR2 SASEGT. This CDR3 region has 15 residues. CDR3 residues: CASSSPSGSNYEQFF. For the CDR3, the DNA is TGTGCCAGCAGTAGCCCTAGCGGGAGTAACTATGAGCAGTTCTTC.

At least ten counts were recorded for this clonotype. The chain recombines TRBV12-3 or TRBV12-4 with TRBJ2-1, with D possibly matching TRBD1 (5 bases). V lost 7 bases and J lost 3, with 13 bases in between. The CDR3 is 14 amino acids. The CDR3, as DNA: TGTGCCAGCATGTTAGGGGTGAACTACAATGAGCAGTTCTTC. Translation: CASMLGVNYNEQFF.

Only a few counts were recorded for this clonotype. V gene TRBV9 combines with J gene TRBJ1-2; TRBD1 matches 7 bases. This CDR3 has 15 amino acids. V shed 0 bases, J shed 10 bases, and the junction held 12 bases outside the gene matches. Germline CDR1 and CDR2: SGDLS and YYNGEE. The CDR3 protein is CASSVGTGGWSDYTF. CDR3 DNA: TGTGCCAGCAGCGTAGGGACAGGCGGCTGGTCGGACTACACCTTC.

The genes are TRBV28 and TRBJ2-5; 9 nucleotides agree with TRBD2. The trim removed 6 bases at V and 5 bases at J, leaving 10 bases unmatched. Germline V gene lookup returns CDR1 MDHEN and CDR2 SYDVKM. The CDR3 is made up of 15 amino acids. The CDR3 spells CASRIAGEGRETQYF. The DNA of the CDR3 is TGTGCCAGCAGAATAGCGGGAGAGGGGAGGGAGACCCAGTACTTC.

Ten or more counts support this clonotype. The chain is built from TRBV11-2 and TRBJ1-6; D is ambiguous. Germline loops: CDR1 SGHAT, CDR2 FQNNGV. The CDR3 runs to 14 residues. Trimming removed 5 bases at V and 0 bases at J, with 5 bases between. The CDR3 DNA follows: TGTGCCAGCAGCGCAATCTCCTATAATTCACCCCTCCACTTT. Protein: CASSAISYNSPLHF. The variable domain in full, completed from reference TRBV11-2 and TRBJ1-6, reads EAGVAQSPRYKIIEKRQSVAFWCNPISGHATLYWYQQILGQGPKLLIQFQNNGVVDDSQLPKDRFSAERLKGVDSTLKIQPAKLEDSAVYLCASSAISYNSPLHFGNGTRLTVT.

This clonotype was seen repeatedly, ten times or more. The chain is built from TRBV15 and TRBJ2-2, with D possibly being TRBD1 (5 bases). The CDR3 runs 16 residues. V was clipped by 0 bases and J by 4 bases, with 12 bases between them. Germline V gene lookup returns CDR1 LNHNV and CDR2 YYDKDF (reference sequence). DNA of the CDR3: TGTGCCACCAGCAGAGACCAGGGTAGAAGCACCGGGGAGCTGTTTTTT. This gives the protein CATSRDQGRSTGELFF.